The 10 T cell receptor beta chains presented below share a single source sample, sequenced in a study of T-cell reconstitution after alpha-beta-depleted transplantation in children. Preparing the TCRbeta library involved the use of unique molecular identifiers. TCRdb called the PCR reads again in MiXCR, with one record for every CDR3 protein. The repertoire has about 440,000 distinct CDR3 sequences, 43% of them found once; the top ten carry under 35%. This specimen was PBMCs, taken before TCRalphabeta/CD19-depleted stem cell transplant. The receptors come from a girl aged 2 to 9 with aplastic anemia, due to receive a stem cell transplant.

This chain joins TRBV6-5 and TRBJ2-2; 9 nucleotides match TRBD1. V shed 7 bases and J 7 bases; nucleotides not matched to a gene: 7. The CDR3 has 14 amino acids. Per germline, CDR1 MNHEY and CDR2 SVGAGI. The CDR3 DNA follows: TGTGCCAGCAAGCCCACAGGGGGCTACGGGGAGCTGTTTTTT. It encodes CASKPTGGYGELFF.

This chain links TRBV5-6 with TRBJ2-3; 8 nucleotides align to TRBD1. The CDR3 is 16 amino acids. The V segment lost 2 bases and the J segment 4 bases; nucleotides outside the gene matches: 9. CDR1 and CDR2 from the germline V gene are SGHDT and YYEEEE. The CDR3 loop is CASSLSPGGLSDTQYF. CDR3 coding DNA: TGTGCCAGCAGCTTAAGCCCAGGGGGCTTATCAGATACGCAGTATTTT.

The chain links TRBV12-3 or TRBV12-4 to TRBJ2-7, with unresolved D. V lost 3 bases to trimming and J lost 1 base, with 10 bases between them. There are 14 residues in the CDR3. The CDR3 loop is CASSFPFRSYEQYF. In DNA form, the CDR3 reads TGTGCCAGCAGTTTCCCCTTCAGGTCCTACGAGCAGTACTTC.

The rearrangement links TRBV20-1 to TRBJ2-7, with D uncertain. Germline CDR1 DFQATT, CDR2 SNEGSKA (reference sequence). Trimming pared 0 bases from V and 0 bases from J, leaving 9 bases between. The CDR3 spans 14 residues. The CDR3 region has the DNA TGCAGTGCTAGAGATCCGGGCCGCTCCTACGAGCAGTACTTC. Encoded protein: CSARDPGRSYEQYF.

The chain couples TRBV7-2 to TRBJ2-1; TRBD2 matches at 7 bases. The CDR3 runs 15 residues. The junction had 9 bases not matched to a gene; V was cut back by 5 bases and J by 5 bases. The germline V gene has CDR1 SGHTA and CDR2 FQGNSA. The CDR3 region is CASSQSGTTDNEQFF. In DNA, the CDR3 is TGTGCCAGCAGCCAATCCGGGACTACCGACAATGAGCAGTTCTTC. Combining the CDR3 with reference TRBV7-2 and TRBJ2-1 gives the whole variable domain GAGVSQSPSNKVTEKGKDVELRCDPISGHTALYWYRQSLGQGLEFLIYFQGNSAPDKSGLPSDRFSAERTGGSVSTLTIQRTQQEDSAVYLCASSQSGTTDNEQFFGPGTRLTVL.

The chain carries TRBV6-5 and TRBJ1-4; perhaps TRBD1 as D (6 bases). V gave up 2 bases and J gave up 7 bases, with 11 bases separating them. This CDR3 is built from 14 residues. CDR1 is MNHEY and CDR2 is SVGAGI in the germline V gene. Here the CDR3 DNA reads TGTGCCAGCAGTTACAGGGGGTTAAGTGAAAAACTGTTTTTT. This translates into CASSYRGLSEKLFF.

This chain joins TRBV6-5 and TRBJ2-7, with D possibly being TRBD1 (6 bases). This CDR3 region has 13 residues. CDR1 is MNHEY and CDR2 is SVGAGI in the germline V gene. Deletions cut 2 bases from V and 4 bases from J, with 9 bases between. The CDR3 spells CASSYGTSYEQYF. The CDR3 bases are TGTGCCAGCAGTTACGGGACATCTTACGAGCAGTACTTC.

This clonotype was seen ten or more times. The J gene is TRBJ1-5, the V gene TRBV28, with D perhaps matching TRBD1 (5 bases). V was pared by 4 bases and J by 0 bases, with 10 bases between. The CDR3 contains 15 residues. The V gene's germline CDR1 is MDHEN and CDR2 SYDVKM. CDR3 sequence reads: CASSSRGSSNQPQHF. In nucleotides, the CDR3 is TGTGCCAGCAGTTCTCGGGGGAGTAGCAATCAGCCCCAGCATTTT.

CDR3 nucleotides: TGTGCCAGCAGCCAAGGCGGGGGTGCGGATACGCAGTATTTT. The encoded protein is CASSQGGGADTQYF. This chain links TRBV3-1 with TRBJ2-3; 7 positions agree with TRBD2. J was trimmed by 6 bases and V by 1 base; bases with no gene match: 4. Germline V CDR1 and CDR2: LGHDT, YNNKEL (reference sequence). The CDR3 is made up of 14 amino acids.

The genes are TRBV27 and TRBJ2-3; 9 positions agree with TRBD1. J was trimmed by 3 bases and V by 7 bases; bases with no gene match: 8. The length of the CDR3 is 15 residues. Germline values: CDR1 MNHEY, CDR2 SMNVEV (reference sequence). The CDR3 coding sequence is TGTGCCAGCACAACAGGGGGCGCTTTGACAGATACGCAGTATTTT. It yields the protein CASTTGGALTDTQYF.